This T cell receptor beta chain was sequenced during a study of CD4+ T cells in melanoma. Study-wide results and limits: A reported correlation linked neoantigen-specific CD4+ T cells to CD8+, macrophage and B cell function. Neoantigen-specific CD4+ T cells in melanoma reportedly had diverse differentiation states.

Profiling relied on immunoSEQ multiplex PCR, and the TCRdb table lists in-frame clones only, not all of them. Here the sample spans some 14,000 clones, about 80% being singletons. As for this clone: Antigen unknown.

Germline CDR1 MNHNS, CDR2 SASEGT. V gave up 2 bases and J gave up 7 bases, with 15 bases separating them. There are 15 residues in the CDR3. The sequenced material came from cells from a culture (not recorded whether cultured in vitro). The clonotype was recovered from a human donor with melanoma. The chain links TRBV6-1 to TRBJ1-3; D remains unclear. The CDR3: CASSELWGNGNTIYF. The CDR3 DNA reads as TGTGCCAGCAGTGAATTGTGGGGAAACGGGAACACCATATATTTT.